The present T cell receptor (beta chain) was sequenced within a study of beta chain features in type 1 diabetes. Study results and caveats: Diminished insertions and augmented deletions at VDJ junctions characterized type 1 diabetes patients.

Reverse transcribing all isolated RNA meant expressed TCRB transcripts were sequenced. Assay used: immunoSEQ multiplex PCR; TCRdb lists only in-frame clones, some missing. The data hold 200,000 to 250,000 clones, with 11% observed a single time. Concerning this clone: No antigen is known for it.

CDR3 length: 13 residues. The ends were cut back, 4 bases at V and 11 bases at J, with 15 bases in the middle. Germline V gene data show CDR1 as SSHAT and CDR2 as FNYEAQ (reference sequence). Source material: central memory CD4+ T cells from blood. V usage is TRBV7-7 and J usage is TRBJ2-1, with D perhaps TRBD2 (5 bases). This TCR was recovered from a man younger than 30 in good health. The CDR3 nucleotides read TGTGCCAGCAGCTCCACCGCTCGGAGGCAGCAGTTCTTC. This gives the protein CASSSTARRQQFF.